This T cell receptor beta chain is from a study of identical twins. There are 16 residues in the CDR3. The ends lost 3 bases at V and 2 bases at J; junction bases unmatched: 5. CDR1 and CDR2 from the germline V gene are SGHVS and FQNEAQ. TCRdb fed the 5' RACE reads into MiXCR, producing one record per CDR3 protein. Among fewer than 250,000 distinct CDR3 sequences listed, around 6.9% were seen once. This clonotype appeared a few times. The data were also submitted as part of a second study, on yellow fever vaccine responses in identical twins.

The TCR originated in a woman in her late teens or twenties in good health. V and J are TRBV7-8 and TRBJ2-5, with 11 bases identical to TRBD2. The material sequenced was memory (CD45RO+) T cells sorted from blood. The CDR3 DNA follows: TGTGCCAGCAGCTTCACTAGCGGGGGATATCAAGAGACCCAGTACTTC. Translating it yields CASSFTSGGYQETQYF.